This TCR beta chain is from a study of a mutant IDH1 vaccine in newly diagnosed glioma. In the study overall: Treated patients, averaging roughly 44 years, were about 60% male and approximately 38% female. The earlier regimen, radiotherapy, temozolomide, or both, was most often both.

As to this clone: Its antigen is not identified.

The CDR3 loop spans 14 amino acids. Germline V gene sequence: CDR1 SQVTM, CDR2 ANQGSEA. With 6 bases removed from V and 5 bases from J, the gap between germline ends came to 17 bases. TCRdb's copy holds only in-frame clones and misses some; the assay was immunoSEQ multiplex PCR. The sample holds around 26,000 clones; 85% to 95% are singletons and the top ten take roughly 1.1%. The study, taken as a whole, reports: Immune responses induced by vaccination arose in 90% to 95% of the patients.

Time point: baseline, week 1 (first vaccination visit). Regarding treatment: pre-vaccination baseline after standard-of-care therapy. The sample in question was PBMCs, obtained from a glioma patient treated with radiotherapy, temozolomide or both. J is TRBJ2-1 and V is TRBV29-1; D might be TRBD1 or TRBD2, each matching 5 bases. This clonotype was obtained from a middle-aged man with glioma. The CDR3 loop is CSVDRDRSDNEQFF. Written as DNA, the CDR3 is TGCAGCGTGGACCGGGACCGCTCAGACAATGAGCAGTTCTTC.